This passage covers 28 T cell receptor beta chains from one sample sequenced in a study of CD8+CD57+ T cells in acquired aplastic anemia. CDR3 and TCR beta VDJ profiling relied on a genomic DNA template. A single record per CDR3 protein comes from TCRdb applying MiXCR to the reads. This repertoire shows about 150,000 distinct CDR3 sequences, about 50% found once; its top ten account for about 31%. In patients chosen for sequencing, flow cytometry had shown CD8+CD57+ cell expansion. Sequenced: sorted CD4+, CD8+, or CD8+CD57+ T cells (not recorded which) from PBMCs. All receptors come from a human donor with aplastic anemia.

V and J are TRBV6-4 and TRBJ1-2; D gene ambiguous. Germline V gene lookup returns CDR1 MRHNA and CDR2 SNTAGT. CDR3 length equals 11 residues. V lost 8 bases and J 2 bases, leaving 6 bases between the germline ends. The CDR3 DNA is TGTGCCAGCCCCCCAAACTATGGCTACACCTTC. Translation: CASPPNYGYTF.

With regard to this clonotype: This may come from a read error, since a much larger clone is one base off. The CDR3 DNA follows: TGTGCCAGCAACGTTGGGGCGACCCCGGGCTATGGCTACACCTTC. Translated, it gives CASNVGATPGYGYTF. The rearrangement joins TRBV9 to TRBJ1-2, with D possibly matching TRBD1 (5 bases). The CDR3 consists of 15 residues. Germline V gives CDR1 SGDLS, CDR2 YYNGEE. Trimming took 6 bases from V and 4 from J, leaving 19 bases between them.

This clonotype has ten or more counts. The V call is TRBV5-1, the J call TRBJ1-2; D is perhaps TRBD1 (5 bases). From germline, CDR1 is SGHRS and CDR2 YFSETQ. V lost 0 bases, J lost 8 bases, and 8 bases lay in between. This CDR3 spans 12 amino acids. The CDR3 DNA is TGCGCCAGCAGCTTGGACAGGCTGGGCTACACCTTC. Encoded protein: CASSLDRLGYTF. Full variable domain (remainder filled in from reference TRBV5-1 and TRBJ1-2): KAGVTQTPRYLIKTRGQQVTLSCSPISGHRSVSWYQQTPGQGLQFLFEYFSETQRNKGNFPGRFSGRQFSNSRSEMNVSTLELGDSALYLCASSLDRLGYTFGSGTRLTVV.

At least ten counts were recorded for this clonotype. J is TRBJ2-7 and V is TRBV19, with 7 bases that match TRBD1. J gave up 7 bases and V 3 bases, and 12 bases lay outside the gene matches. The V gene's germline CDR1 is LNHDA and CDR2 SQIVND (reference sequence). The CDR3 sequence is 15 residues long. The CDR3 here is CASSIIRGRREEQYF. The CDR3, as DNA: TGTGCCAGTAGTATTATAAGGGGGCGTCGCGAGGAGCAGTACTTC.

This clonotype was seen repeatedly, ten times or more. V and J are TRBV5-2 and TRBJ2-3; TRBD1 was called by the table and not checked on the DNA. TRBV5-2 is a pseudogene. This CDR3 is built from 19 residues. CDR3 sequence (DNA): TGTGCCAGCAACCTGTCCCGGGACAGGGGCCCTAGGAGCACAGATACGCAGTATTTT. It is translated as CASNLSRDRGPRSTDTQYF.

This clonotype showed up many times. This chain joins TRBV6-4 and TRBJ2-3, with a weak D call TRBD2 (7 bases). Germline lookup yields CDR1 MRHNA and CDR2 SNTAGT. This CDR3 spans 14 amino acids. V dropped 6 bases and J dropped 5 bases, with 15 bases sitting between them. This CDR3 reads CASRGGGLLDTQYF. The CDR3, as DNA: TGTGCCAGCAGGGGCGGGGGCCTTTTAGATACGCAGTATTTT.

The chain is built from TRBV7-6 and TRBJ1-1, with TRBD1 identical over 10 bases. Germline V lookup: CDR1 SGHVS, CDR2 FNYEAQ. The CDR3 covers 18 residues. The ends lost 0 bases at V and 1 base at J; junction bases unmatched: 8. For the CDR3, the DNA is TGTGCCAGCAGCTTAGCGGGGACAGGGGCTCCCCCGAACACTGAAGCTTTCTTT. Residues: CASSLAGTGAPPNTEAFF.

The V gene is TRBV24-1, the J gene TRBJ2-7; a weak D match, TRBD1 (6 bases). The CDR3 runs to 15 residues. Germline loops: CDR1 KGHDR, CDR2 SFDVKD. Trimming cost V 5 bases and J 4 bases, with 17 bases left between them. In nucleotides, the CDR3 is TGTGCCACCAGTGCCTCGACAGGTTCGATTTACGAGCAGTACTTC. The encoded protein is CATSASTGSIYEQYF.

This clonotype was counted between two and nine times. The rearrangement links TRBV10-3 to TRBJ1-1; D unclear. The germline V and J ends were trimmed by 3 bases and 1 base, with 9 bases remaining between them. The CDR3 extends over 14 amino acids. Per the germline V gene, CDR1 is ENHRY and CDR2 is SYGVKD. The CDR3, as DNA: TGTGCCATCAGTGATACCACCGGGAACACTGAAGCTTTCTTT. Translation: CAISDTTGNTEAFF.

This clonotype occurred many times. The chain carries TRBV29-1 and TRBJ1-1, with D perhaps TRBD1 (5 bases). The CDR3 is 13 residues long. Germline lookup yields CDR1 SQVTM and CDR2 ANQGSEA. V lost 8 bases, J lost 5 bases, and 18 bases lay in between. CDR3 bases: TGCAGCACAGTCCGGGGGGAGGAGACTGAAGCTTTCTTT. The encoded protein is CSTVRGEETEAFF. Looking up the rest from reference TRBV29-1 and TRBJ1-1 gives the full variable domain: SAVISQKPSRDICQRGTSLTIQCQVDSQVTMMFWYRQQPGQSLTLIATANQGSEATYESGFVIDKFPISRPNLTFSTLTVSNMSPEDSSIYLCSTVRGEETEAFFGQGTRLTVV.

The sample holds many counts of this clonotype. The chain employs TRBV30 and TRBJ1-2, with D unresolved. V gave up 2 bases and J gave up 0 bases, with 10 bases separating them. Looked up from germline, CDR1 is GTSNPN and CDR2 is SVGIG (reference sequence). This CDR3 has 14 amino acids. CDR3 amino acids: CAWSLSAANYGYTF. CDR3 in DNA: TGTGCCTGGAGTTTATCCGCTGCTAACTATGGCTACACCTTC.

This clonotype appeared a single time. The chain has TRBV7-3 and TRBJ2-7; 14 nucleotides line up with TRBD2. Trimming at V came to 2 bases and at J to 7 bases, leaving 4 bases not matched to a gene. The length of the CDR3 is 15 residues. Germline V lookup: CDR1 SGHTA, CDR2 FQGTGA. CDR3 sequence (DNA): TGTGCCAGCAGCTTAGGGACTAGCGGGGGAAGGGAGCAGTACTTC. Its protein product is CASSLGTSGGREQYF.

This clonotype was observed a few times. The V call is TRBV19, the J call TRBJ2-7; D perhaps matches TRBD1 (5 bases). V was clipped by 5 bases and J by 2 bases, with 10 bases between them. The CDR3 spans 13 residues. CDR1 and CDR2 (germline): LNHDA, SQIVND (reference sequence). The CDR3 loop reads CASSGAITYEQYF. The CDR3 nucleotides read TGTGCCAGTAGTGGGGCCATAACCTACGAGCAGTACTTC.

This chain joins TRBV7-3 and TRBJ2-1; no firm D call. CDR3 length equals 13 residues. Trimming took off 3 bases at V and 7 bases at J, with 10 bases between the two ends. In germline, CDR1 is SGHTA, CDR2 FQGTGA. The DNA for the CDR3 is TGTGCCAGCAGCTTGAGGAAGGGAAATGAGCAGTTCTTC. Residues: CASSLRKGNEQFF.

This clonotype was detected ten times or more. The chain uses TRBV4-3 and TRBJ2-2; 8 bases are a match to TRBD2. The CDR3 has 16 amino acids. V shed 0 bases and J 5 bases; nucleotides not matched to a gene: 5. Per germline, CDR1 LGHNA and CDR2 YSLEER. In nucleotides, the CDR3 is TGCGCCAGCAGCCAAGATTGGGCGGGAGGAACCGGGGAGCTGTTTTTT. It yields the protein CASSQDWAGGTGELFF.

This clonotype was counted at least ten times. The chain couples TRBV4-1 to TRBJ1-3, with D hard to call. The CDR3 has 13 residues. The V end was cut by 3 bases, the J end by 1 base, with 4 bases between. The germline V gene has CDR1 MGHRA and CDR2 YSYEKL. The CDR3 bases are TGCGCCAGCAGCCACGGATCTGGAAACACCATATATTTT. Translation: CASSHGSGNTIYF.

In regard to this clonotype: Possible read error: a much larger clone is one base away. The genes are TRBV20-1 and TRBJ2-1, with TRBD2 identical over 10 bases. The germline gives CDR1 DFQATT, CDR2 SNEGSKA (reference sequence). The CDR3 has 19 residues. V lost 0 bases and J lost 3; bases outside the gene matches: 14. The CDR3 DNA sequence: TGCAGTGCTAGAGATGAGAAAGCGGGAGGGCCCCTGCTCTACAATGAGCAGTTCTTC. Translation: CSARDEKAGGPLLYNEQFF.

V usage is TRBV29-1 and J usage is TRBJ1-4, with 12 nucleotides matching TRBD1. CDR1 is SQVTM and CDR2 is ANQGSEA in the germline V gene. Trimming took 8 bases from V and 12 from J; bases not matched to a gene: 10. The CDR3 length is 13 residues. CDR3 DNA sequence: TGCAGCAGTTACTCGGGACAGGGGGCACAACTGTTTTTT. Its protein is CSSYSGQGAQLFF.

CDR3 coding DNA: TGTGCCAGCGAGATGAACACTGAAGCTTTCTTT. This translates into CASEMNTEAFF. The chain links TRBV7-9 to TRBJ1-1; D is ambiguous. Looked up from germline, CDR1 is SEHNR and CDR2 is FQNEAQ (reference sequence). V dropped 8 bases and J dropped 0 bases, with 4 bases sitting between them. CDR3 length: 11 residues. The whole variable domain, filled in from reference TRBV7-9 and TRBJ1-1, reads DTGVSQNPRHKITKRGQNVTFRCDPISEHNRLYWYRQTLGQGPEFLTYFQNEAQLEKSRLLSDRFSAERPKGSFSTLEIQRTEQGDSAMYLCASEMNTEAFFGQGTRLTVV.

The sample holds a few counts of this clonotype. The chain joins TRBV30 to TRBJ2-7; the D is unclear. CDR3 length equals 13 residues. Trimming removed 5 bases at V and 3 bases at J, with 14 bases between. Per the germline V gene, CDR1 is GTSNPN and CDR2 is SVGIG (reference sequence). CDR3: CAWAQGIGYEQYF. For the CDR3, the DNA is TGTGCCTGGGCTCAAGGGATCGGCTACGAGCAGTACTTC.

This clonotype was detected only a few times. J is TRBJ1-2 and V is TRBV20-1; D is possibly TRBD1 (6 bases). The germline gives CDR1 DFQATT, CDR2 SNEGSKA (reference sequence). V was trimmed by 5 bases and J by 2 bases, leaving 9 bases between them. The length of the CDR3 is 12 residues. Here the CDR3 reads CSAPQGNYGYTF. Here the CDR3 DNA reads TGCAGTGCTCCACAGGGAAACTATGGCTACACCTTC.

This chain uses TRBV10-3 with TRBJ2-1; possibly TRBD2 for D (5 bases). The CDR3 consists of 15 residues. Germline V gene data show CDR1 as ENHRY and CDR2 as SYGVKD. Trimming took off 3 bases at V and 8 bases at J, with 17 bases between the two ends. CDR3 region: CAISDLRAVYDEQFF. DNA for the CDR3: TGTGCCATCAGTGATTTGAGGGCCGTATACGATGAGCAGTTCTTC.

Note on this clonotype: Being one base from a much bigger clone, this may be a read error. The chain employs TRBV9 and TRBJ1-4, with D maybe TRBD1 (6 bases). The V gene lost 7 bases and the J gene lost 0 bases, with 13 bases spanning the gap. Germline CDR1 SGDLS, CDR2 YYNGEE. The CDR3 sequence is 15 residues long. The CDR3 region is CASGSGQSTNEKLFF. CDR3 nucleotides: TGTGCCAGCGGCTCCGGACAGTCAACTAATGAAAAACTGTTTTTT.

J is TRBJ1-2 and V is TRBV15; D is possibly TRBD1 (6 bases). CDR1 is LNHNV, CDR2 YYDKDF, per germline (reference sequence). Trimming stripped 5 bases from V and 6 bases from J, with 13 bases between. This CDR3 has 13 amino acids. The CDR3 DNA reads TGTGCCACCAGCGCCTCAGGGGACCATGGCTACACCTTC. Translated: CATSASGDHGYTF.

This chain connects TRBV5-1 to TRBJ2-5, with D uncertain. Trimming left V 6 bases short and J 5 bases short, with 8 bases between. This CDR3 comprises 11 residues. CDR1 is SGHRS, CDR2 YFSETQ, per germline. DNA of the CDR3: TGCGCCAGCACCAACTCGGAGACCCAGTACTTC. Protein product: CASTNSETQYF.

Ten or more counts support this clonotype. A read error may account for a junction end that differs from germline. The CDR3 is CASSLEPGGRVGNEQFF. CDR3 DNA sequence: TGTGCTAGCAGCTTAGAACCCGGCGGGAGGGTGGGGAATGAGCAGTTCTTC. The chain has TRBV7-7 and TRBJ2-1; 9 nucleotides agree with TRBD2. The CDR3 is 17 residues long. The germline V gene has CDR1 SSHAT and CDR2 FNYEAQ (reference sequence).

Ten or more counts support this clonotype. The rearrangement uses TRBV5-4 and TRBJ2-7, with D possibly TRBD1 on 6 matching bases. Trimming removed 4 bases from V and 5 bases from J, with 19 bases in between. This CDR3 is 15 amino acids long. Per germline, CDR1 SGHNT and CDR2 YYREEE (reference sequence). The CDR3 is CASSPQQGIQHEQYF. CDR3 DNA sequence: TGTGCCAGCAGCCCCCAGCAGGGGATTCAACACGAGCAGTACTTC.

The table lists this clonotype with many counts. This sequence joins TRBV6-1 and TRBJ2-5, with no clear D. The CDR3 consists of 11 residues. The germline V and J ends were trimmed by 10 bases and 7 bases, with 13 bases remaining between them. Germline lookup yields CDR1 MNHNS and CDR2 SASEGT. CDR3 sequence: CATHPLGTQYF. CDR3 nucleotides: TGTGCCACACATCCACTTGGGACCCAGTACTTC.